These 21 T cell receptor beta chains were sequenced from one sample in a study of T-cell memory formation after mild COVID-19. TCRdb reanalysed the 5' RACE reads using MiXCR and keeps one entry per CDR3 protein. The table has fewer than 140,000 distinct CDR3 sequences, about a sixth seen once. Input material: PBMCs or a T cell subset sorted from them (not recorded which). The receptors originated from an adult woman who had mild COVID-19 (a few samples of this study predate the infection). Cell type and time point are not known.

This clonotype was recorded a few times. The chain joins TRBV13 to TRBJ2-7; 10 nucleotides match TRBD1. V trimming: 5 bases; J trimming: 6 bases; junction bases outside the gene matches: 10. This CDR3 region has 15 residues. Per germline, CDR1 PRHDT and CDR2 FYEKMQ (reference sequence). In nucleotides, the CDR3 is TGTGCCAGCAGCCCTTCCGGGACAGGGGTTGGCGAGCAGTACTTC. As protein: CASSPSGTGVGEQYF. Complete variable domain (other parts from reference TRBV13 and TRBJ2-7): AAGVIQSPRHLIKEKRETATLKCYPIPRHDTVYWYQQGPGQDPQFLISFYEKMQSDKGSIPDRFSAQQFSDYHSELNMSSLELGDSALYFCASSPSGTGVGEQYFGPGTRLTVT.

The chain uses TRBV12-3 or TRBV12-4 and TRBJ2-4; TRBD1 matches at 9 bases. J was trimmed by 7 bases and V by 2 bases; bases with no gene match: 3. The CDR3 length is 14 residues. CDR3 DNA sequence: TGTGCCAGCAGTTTATGGACAGGGGAGAACATTCAGTACTTC. Its translation is CASSLWTGENIQYF.

V gene TRBV4-3 combines with J gene TRBJ2-2, with no clear D. The germline V and J ends were trimmed by 3 bases and 3 bases, with 2 bases remaining between them. The CDR3 is 12 residues long. Looked up from germline, CDR1 is LGHNA and CDR2 is YSLEER. CDR3 nucleotide sequence: TGCGCCAGCAGCCAGTACACCGGGGAGCTGTTTTTT. It translates to CASSQYTGELFF.

The genes are TRBV4-1 and TRBJ2-5; D gene unclear. The germline CDR1 and CDR2 sequences are MGHRA and YSYEKL. Trimming left V 4 bases short and J 2 bases short, with 17 bases between. The CDR3 totals 16 residues. Here the CDR3 reads CASSLAPAPSQETQYF. In nucleotides, the CDR3 is TGCGCCAGCAGCCTCGCCCCCGCACCGTCACAAGAGACCCAGTACTTC.

The rearrangement joins TRBV4-3 to TRBJ2-7; TRBD2 matches at 10 bases. This CDR3 spans 18 amino acids. Trimming removed 0 bases from V and 1 base from J; junction bases left unmatched: 9. Germline lookup yields CDR1 LGHNA and CDR2 YSLEER. The DNA of the CDR3 is TGCGCCAGCAGCCAAGAAAGGGCAGCGGGAGGGCCTTCCTACGAGCAGTACTTC. Its translation is CASSQERAAGGPSYEQYF.

The J gene is TRBJ1-4, the V gene TRBV20-1; D may be TRBD1 (6 bases). The CDR3 consists of 16 residues. The V gene's germline CDR1 is DFQATT and CDR2 SNEGSKA (reference sequence). The germline V and J ends were trimmed by 0 bases and 8 bases, with 19 bases remaining between them. CDR3 coding DNA: TGCAGTGCTAGAGATGAAGAGGGGGAGGGCAACGAAAAACTGTTTTTT. The encoded protein is CSARDEEGEGNEKLFF.

This clonotype showed up many times. This chain links TRBV5-6 with TRBJ2-7; possibly TRBD1 for D (6 bases). The germline gives CDR1 SGHDT, CDR2 YYEEEE. Deletions cut 4 bases from V and 6 bases from J, with 14 bases between. This CDR3 comprises 13 residues. The CDR3 spells CASSPSGAIEQYF. CDR3 nucleotides: TGTGCCAGCAGCCCATCAGGGGCGATCGAGCAGTACTTC.

This sequence joins TRBV7-9 and TRBJ2-4; 13 bases agree with TRBD2. The CDR3 spans 15 residues. With 5 bases clipped from V and 8 bases from J, the junction kept 6 bases outside the gene matches. Germline V CDR1 and CDR2: SEHNR, FQNEAQ (reference sequence). In DNA form, the CDR3 reads TGTGCCAGCAGCACCCCGGGGACTAGCGGGGACATTCAGTACTTC. Protein: CASSTPGTSGDIQYF.

The rearrangement joins TRBV9 to TRBJ2-1; 9 nucleotides line up with TRBD1. Trimming cost V 0 bases and J 7 bases; bases outside gene matches: 2. Germline V gene sequence: CDR1 SGDLS, CDR2 YYNGEE. This CDR3 is built from 14 residues. The CDR3 DNA is TGTGCCAGCAGCGTAGGAGGACAGGGGAATGAGCAGTTCTTC. Translated, it gives CASSVGGQGNEQFF.

This sequence joins TRBV4-1 and TRBJ2-7, with D uncertain. This CDR3 has 15 amino acids. Germline V gene data show CDR1 as MGHRA and CDR2 as YSYEKL. Between the trimmed V and J ends, which lost 0 bases and 6 bases, there was a span of 15 bases. The CDR3 DNA follows: TGCGCCAGCAGCCAAGATGCAGGACGGATGGCCGAGCAGTACTTC. It translates to CASSQDAGRMAEQYF.

This clonotype was counted between two and nine times. The V and J genes are TRBV27 and TRBJ2-1; 7 bases match TRBD2. The CDR3 length is 15 residues. J lost 4 bases, V lost 1 base, and 4 bases had no gene match. Germline V gene lookup returns CDR1 MNHEY and CDR2 SMNVEV (reference sequence). CDR3 bases: TGTGCCAGCAGTTTATTCTGGGGGGGGTACAATGAGCAGTTCTTC. Translating gives CASSLFWGGYNEQFF.

The V call is TRBV24-1, the J call TRBJ2-3, with 8 bases lining up with TRBD2. The germline V gene encodes CDR1 KGHDR and CDR2 SFDVKD. The CDR3 length is 18 residues. V shed 3 bases, J shed 6 bases, and the junction held 16 bases outside the gene matches. Here the CDR3 reads CATSDPRASGPASDTQYF. The CDR3 bases are TGTGCCACCAGTGATCCGCGGGCTAGCGGGCCCGCCTCGGATACGCAGTATTTT.

This clonotype has more than one count but fewer than ten. This chain connects TRBV24-1 to TRBJ1-6; D remains unclear. V gave up 6 bases and J gave up 7 bases, with 9 bases separating them. Germline V gene lookup returns CDR1 KGHDR and CDR2 SFDVKD. This CDR3 is 13 amino acids long. The CDR3 nucleotides are TGTGCCACCAGTCTGACTGAGAATTCACCCCTCCACTTT. It yields the protein CATSLTENSPLHF.

The chain uses TRBV7-6 and TRBJ2-3; 13 bases are a match to TRBD2. The CDR3 has 16 residues. J gave up 8 bases and V 5 bases, and 10 bases lay outside the gene matches. Germline V CDR1 and CDR2: SGHVS, FNYEAQ. The CDR3 region is CASSAWTSGGGGTQYF. The CDR3 DNA sequence: TGTGCCAGCAGCGCCTGGACTAGCGGGGGAGGGGGTACGCAGTATTTT. Full variable domain (outside the CDR3, taken from reference TRBV7-6 and TRBJ2-3): GAGVSQSPRYKVTKRGQDVALRCDPISGHVSLYWYRQALGQGPEFLTYFNYEAQQDKSGLPNDRFSAERPEGSISTLTIQRTEQRDSAMYRCASSAWTSGGGGTQYFGPGTRLTVL.

This clonotype was seen a few times. This chain links TRBV2 with TRBJ1-5, with TRBD1 identical over 7 bases. The CDR3 contains 16 residues. Unmatched junction bases numbered 8, after V lost 3 bases and J lost 3 bases. Germline V gene sequence: CDR1 SNHLY, CDR2 FYNNEI. This CDR3 reads CASSDSRGSNNQPQHF. CDR3 DNA: TGTGCCAGCAGTGATAGCAGGGGGAGTAACAATCAGCCCCAGCATTTT.

V is TRBV12-3 or TRBV12-4 and J is TRBJ1-2, with D unresolved. Trimming pared 6 bases from V and 5 bases from J, leaving 10 bases between. The CDR3 runs 12 residues. In nucleotides, the CDR3 is TGTGCCAGCAGCCCCCTCGGGTATGGCTACACCTTC. This encodes CASSPLGYGYTF.

The rearrangement links TRBV12-3 or TRBV12-4 to TRBJ2-5; 8 bases are a match to TRBD2. CDR3 length: 15 amino acids. V lost 7 bases and J lost 5; bases outside the gene matches: 12. CDR3 loop: CASTPFGGAAETQYF. DNA for the CDR3: TGTGCCAGCACCCCGTTCGGGGGGGCCGCGGAGACCCAGTACTTC.

This clonotype was observed a handful of times. This chain uses TRBV9 with TRBJ1-1; TRBD1 matches at 10 bases. This CDR3 is 18 amino acids long. CDR1 and CDR2 from the germline V gene are SGDLS and YYNGEE. Losses at the gene ends were 5 bases for V and 4 bases for J; bases not matched to a gene: 17. The CDR3 sequence: CASSVSGTGVTSGTEAFF. Here the CDR3 DNA reads TGTGCCAGCAGTGTATCCGGGACAGGGGTGACCTCGGGCACTGAAGCTTTCTTT. Using reference TRBV9 and TRBJ1-1 for the parts outside the CDR3, the full variable domain is DSGVTQTPKHLITATGQRVTLRCSPRSGDLSVYWYQQSLDQGLQFLIQYYNGEERAKGNILERFSAQQFPDLHSELNLSSLELGDSALYFCASSVSGTGVTSGTEAFFGQGTRLTVV.

This clonotype was picked up a small number of times. The gene calls are TRBV5-5 and TRBJ1-1; TRBD1 might be the D (5 bases). Germline values: CDR1 SGHKS, CDR2 YYEKEE (reference sequence). The CDR3 spans 14 residues. The V end was cut by 0 bases, the J end by 5 bases, with 11 bases between. DNA for the CDR3: TGTGCCAGCAGCTTGGGATCAGGGAGAACTGAAGCTTTCTTT. Translated: CASSLGSGRTEAFF.

This rearrangement joins TRBV27 to TRBJ1-1; 8 bases are a match to TRBD1. The CDR3 is made up of 17 amino acids. With 7 bases clipped from V and 1 base from J, the junction kept 14 bases outside the gene matches. Looked up from germline, CDR1 is MNHEY and CDR2 is SMNVEV (reference sequence). This chain's CDR3 is CASTPSPRDRWNTEAFF. The CDR3 bases are TGTGCCAGCACCCCCTCCCCTCGGGACAGGTGGAACACTGAAGCTTTCTTT.

The gene calls are TRBV7-9 and TRBJ1-3; a weak D match, TRBD1 (5 bases). This CDR3 contains 15 residues. Germline V gene lookup returns CDR1 SEHNR and CDR2 FQNEAQ (reference sequence). Trimming stripped 4 bases from V and 2 bases from J, with 12 bases between. CDR3 nucleotides: TGTGCCAGCAGCTATCGACAGTTACCTGGAAACACCATATATTTT. It encodes CASSYRQLPGNTIYF.